These 25 T cell receptor beta chains originate from one sample sequenced in a study of blood T cell repertoires in COVID-19. The assay was immunoSEQ multiplex PCR, and TCRdb's table has in-frame clones only and misses some. The sample includes fewer than 150,000 clones, roughly 80% of them seen just once. The sample was PBMCs or T cells enriched from blood (not recorded which). Receptors were obtained from a man under 40 who had recovered from COVID-19.

The chain links TRBV9 to TRBJ2-1, with a tentative D call TRBD2 (5 bases). The CDR3 is made up of 15 amino acids. Trimming took 4 bases from V and 9 from J, leaving 20 bases between them. Germline values: CDR1 SGDLS, CDR2 YYNGEE. The CDR3 DNA is TGTGCCAGCAGCCCCACCCCCCTAGCAGGCGGTGAGCAGTTCTTC. This gives the protein CASSPTPLAGGEQFF. The full variable domain, completed using reference TRBV9 and TRBJ2-1, is DSGVTQTPKHLITATGQRVTLRCSPRSGDLSVYWYQQSLDQGLQFLIQYYNGEERAKGNILERFSAQQFPDLHSELNLSSLELGDSALYFCASSPTPLAGGEQFFGPGTRLTVL.

The chain links TRBV25-1 to TRBJ1-2; D is perhaps TRBD1 (5 bases). V shed 6 bases and J shed 6 bases, with 14 bases lying between them. In germline, CDR1 is MGHDK, CDR2 SYGVNS. This CDR3 has 13 residues. The CDR3: CASSAGTKHGYTF. Here the CDR3 DNA reads TGTGCCAGCAGCGCCGGGACTAAGCATGGCTACACCTTC.

The chain joins TRBV5-4 to TRBJ1-1; 7 nucleotides match TRBD1. J lost 8 bases, V lost 3 bases, and 7 bases had no gene match. Germline lookup yields CDR1 SGHNT and CDR2 YYREEE (reference sequence). The CDR3 runs 13 residues. CDR3 in DNA: TGTGCCAGCAGCTCTGAACCGACAGGGGAAGCTTTCTTT. This translates into CASSSEPTGEAFF.

The chain recombines TRBV9 with TRBJ1-2; 10 bases match TRBD1. V trimming: 3 bases; J trimming: 6 bases; junction bases outside the gene matches: 5. The CDR3 is 14 amino acids. Germline V gene sequence: CDR1 SGDLS, CDR2 YYNGEE. The CDR3 spells CASSATDRGHGYTF. CDR3 nucleotides: TGTGCCAGCAGCGCTACCGACAGGGGGCATGGCTACACCTTC.

As for this clone: A junction end diverges from the germline sequence, so it may reflect a read error. The rearrangement uses TRBV6-4 and TRBJ2-4, with 9 bases lining up with TRBD2. This CDR3 contains 18 residues. In germline, CDR1 is MRHNA, CDR2 SNTAGT. In DNA form, the CDR3 reads TGTGCCAGCAGTGCCTGGAGGATTCCATCCAGCGGGAGGAGGTTTGTCGACTTC. It encodes CASSAWRIPSSGRRFVDF.

The chain recombines TRBV4-2 with TRBJ2-3, with 8 bases aligning to TRBD1. The germline gives CDR1 LGHNA, CDR2 YNFKEQ. J lost 4 bases, V lost 4 bases, and 16 bases had no gene match. This CDR3 has 18 amino acids. CDR3 DNA: TGTGCCAGCAGCCGAGGGACAGGACGTCCTACCTTGGCAGATACGCAGTATTTT. Translating gives CASSRGTGRPTLADTQYF.

The chain couples TRBV12-3 or TRBV12-4 to TRBJ2-2; 8 bases fit TRBD1. Germline trimming cut 6 bases from V and 7 bases from J; bases unmatched to any gene: 4. This CDR3 has 13 amino acids. CDR3 sequence (DNA): TGTGCCAGCAGCCGCACAGGGGGCGGGGAGCTGTTTTTT. Protein product: CASSRTGGGELFF.

The CDR3: CASSLEVAEADTQYF. CDR3 coding DNA: TGCGCCAGCAGCTTGGAGGTAGCCGAGGCAGATACGCAGTATTTT. This chain uses TRBV5-1 with TRBJ2-3; no clear D. Germline V gene lookup returns CDR1 SGHRS and CDR2 YFSETQ. The CDR3 runs 15 residues. Trimming took 0 bases from V and 4 from J, leaving 12 bases between them.

The sample holds one count of this clone. The V call is TRBV6-4, the J call TRBJ1-5, with D hard to call. The CDR3 sequence is 17 residues long. V was pared by 1 base and J by 2 bases, with 15 bases between. Germline CDR1 MRHNA, CDR2 SNTAGT. The CDR3 DNA sequence: TGTGCCAGCAGTGACTTCCGAAACCCTAATGGCAATCAGCCCCAGCATTTT. Its translation: CASSDFRNPNGNQPQHF.

CDR3 residues: CSVVGIQGAAYGYTF. For the CDR3, the DNA is TGCAGCGTTGTGGGGATACAGGGGGCGGCCTATGGCTACACCTTC. This chain joins TRBV29-1 and TRBJ1-2; 9 bases agree with TRBD1. The CDR3 has 15 amino acids. Germline CDR1 reads SQVTM; CDR2 reads ANQGSEA. The V and J ends lost 4 bases and 4 bases, in that order; junction bases with no gene match: 10.

This clone was seen at least ten times. The rearrangement links TRBV9 to TRBJ1-5; possible D gene TRBD1, 6 bases. The CDR3 covers 16 residues. Trimming cost V 4 bases and J 3 bases, with 17 bases left between them. Germline loops: CDR1 SGDLS, CDR2 YYNGEE. Here the CDR3 reads CASSREPDRSNQPQHF. The CDR3 DNA sequence: TGTGCCAGCAGCAGGGAGCCCGACAGGTCCAATCAGCCCCAGCATTTT.

V is TRBV5-4 and J is TRBJ1-2, with 8 bases lining up with TRBD1. The V and J ends lost 4 bases and 2 bases, in that order; junction bases with no gene match: 1. The CDR3 sequence is 13 residues long. CDR1 and CDR2 (germline): SGHNT, YYREEE (reference sequence). CDR3 nucleotides: TGTGCCAGCAGCCGGGACAGGAACTATGGCTACACCTTC. Translating it yields CASSRDRNYGYTF.

There are a few counts of this clone. The rearrangement uses TRBV4-1 and TRBJ2-1; 10 bases agree with TRBD2. The CDR3 totals 15 residues. The trim removed 5 bases at V and 7 bases at J, leaving 8 bases unmatched. Germline V lookup: CDR1 MGHRA, CDR2 YSYEKL. CDR3 region: CASSDSGRRANEQFF. The CDR3 coding sequence is TGCGCCAGCAGCGATAGCGGGAGGCGCGCTAATGAGCAGTTCTTC.

V usage is TRBV3-1 (or the pseudogene TRBV3-2) and J usage is TRBJ2-6; no reliable D call. Trimming shortened V by 5 bases and J by 0 bases, and 11 bases separated the two germline ends. There are 16 residues in the CDR3. Germline values: CDR1 LGHDT, CDR2 YNNKEL (reference sequence). The CDR3 here is CASSYGAPSGANVLTF. In nucleotides, the CDR3 is TGTGCCAGCAGCTATGGAGCTCCCTCTGGGGCCAACGTCCTGACTTTC.

The rearrangement links TRBV20-1 to TRBJ1-1; D possibly corresponds to TRBD1 (6 bases). The V end lost 3 bases, the J end lost 6 bases, and 20 bases lay between the germline ends. The CDR3 has 15 residues. Per germline, CDR1 DFQATT and CDR2 SNEGSKA (reference sequence). CDR3 nucleotide sequence: TGCAGTGCTAGTCAACAGGGATCCTGGTCCGCTGAAGCTTTCTTT. The encoded protein is CSASQQGSWSAEAFF.

The chain is built from TRBV7-9 and TRBJ2-7; TRBD2 is a possible D gene (7 bases). From germline, CDR1 is SEHNR and CDR2 FQNEAQ (reference sequence). This CDR3 contains 14 residues. Trimming stripped 5 bases from V and 5 bases from J, with 16 bases between. CDR3 nucleotides: TGTGCCAGCAGCGAAACGGGGGGCGCGGACGAGCAGTACTTC. Amino acids: CASSETGGADEQYF.

V gene TRBV2 combines with J gene TRBJ2-3; 10 bases are shared with TRBD1. The germline gives CDR1 SNHLY, CDR2 FYNNEI. The junction had 3 bases not matched to a gene; V was cut back by 5 bases and J by 4 bases. This CDR3 spans 14 amino acids. The CDR3 protein is CASSPGQGADTQYF. CDR3 in DNA: TGTGCCAGCAGTCCCGGACAGGGGGCAGATACGCAGTATTTT.

The chain employs TRBV6-5 and TRBJ1-1; TRBD1 might be the D (5 bases). Germline V gives CDR1 MNHEY, CDR2 SVGAGI. The CDR3 runs 14 residues. V lost 0 bases and J 5 bases, leaving 10 bases between the germline ends. The CDR3 DNA reads as TGTGCCAGCAGTTACTCCGCGGGGGGGACTGAAGCTTTCTTT. It encodes CASSYSAGGTEAFF.

This clone was recorded only once. The rearrangement uses TRBV7-2 and TRBJ2-7, with D perhaps matching TRBD2 (6 bases). This CDR3 has 14 amino acids. V lost 5 bases to trimming and J lost 1 base, with 12 bases between them. Germline V gene data show CDR1 as SGHTA and CDR2 as FQGNSA. The CDR3 DNA follows: TGTGCCAGCAGCCTAACCGGGGGATCCTACGAGCAGTACGTC. This gives the protein CASSLTGGSYEQYV.

The rearrangement uses TRBV18 and TRBJ1-1; D unclear. Trimming removed 1 base from V and 0 bases from J, with 9 bases in between. CDR1 and CDR2 (germline): KGHSH, LQKENI. This CDR3 contains 15 residues. The CDR3 DNA sequence: TGTGCCAGCTCACCACGAGAGGACTTGAACACTGAAGCTTTCTTT. Translated: CASSPREDLNTEAFF.

The genes are TRBV30 and TRBJ2-3; tentative D call: TRBD2 (5 bases). V gave up 0 bases and J gave up 3 bases, with 10 bases separating them. The CDR3 has 14 residues. Germline lookup yields CDR1 GTSNPN and CDR2 SVGIG (reference sequence). CDR3 amino acids: CAWSVLSGTDTQYF. CDR3 coding DNA: TGTGCCTGGAGTGTACTAAGCGGAACAGATACGCAGTATTTT.

This clone was detected only once. V gene TRBV5-5 combines with J gene TRBJ1-5; 8 bases are shared with TRBD1. With 4 bases clipped from V and 9 bases from J, the junction kept 9 bases outside the gene matches. Germline-derived CDR1 and CDR2 are SGHKS and YYEKEE (reference sequence). The CDR3 loop spans 14 amino acids. CDR3 sequence (DNA): TGTGCCAGCAGCACCAACAGGGGGGAAGGGCCCCAGCATTTT. The encoded protein is CASSTNRGEGPQHF. The full variable domain, in which reference TRBV5-5 and TRBJ1-5 provide the parts outside the CDR3, is DAGVTQSPTHLIKTRGQQVTLRCSPISGHKSVSWYQQVLGQGPQFIFQYYEKEERGRGNFPDRFSARQFPNYSSELNVNALLLGDSALYLCASSTNRGEGPQHFGDGTRLSIL.

V and J are TRBV12-5 and TRBJ1-3; possible D gene TRBD1, 6 bases. The CDR3 extends over 15 amino acids. In germline, CDR1 is LGHNT, CDR2 FRNRAP. V lost 10 bases and J lost 0, with 16 bases in between. The CDR3 spells CATTRDTNSGNTIYF. As DNA, the CDR3 is TGTGCTACTACCCGGGACACCAACTCTGGAAACACCATATATTTT. The entire variable domain, with the rest obtained from reference TRBV12-5 and TRBJ1-3, is as follows: DARVTQTPRHKVTEMGQEVTMRCQPILGHNTVFWYRQTMMQGLELLAYFRNRAPLDDSGMPKDRFSAEMPDATLATLKIQPSEPRDSAVYFCATTRDTNSGNTIYFGEGSWLTVV.

This clone appeared a few times. The chain carries TRBV5-5 and TRBJ1-1; D is undetermined. This CDR3 has 11 amino acids. Trimming pared 4 bases from V and 6 bases from J, leaving 7 bases between. CDR1 and CDR2 (germline): SGHKS, YYEKEE (reference sequence). CDR3 residues: CASSATAEAFF. CDR3 bases: TGTGCCAGCAGCGCGACTGCTGAAGCTTTCTTT.

The V gene is TRBV3-1 (or the pseudogene TRBV3-2), the J gene TRBJ1-1, with a weak D call TRBD1 (5 bases). The CDR3 runs 13 residues. Trimming pared 8 bases from V and 4 bases from J, leaving 14 bases between. Looked up from germline, CDR1 is LGHDT and CDR2 is YNNKEL (reference sequence). The CDR3 nucleotides are TGTGCCAGCGTTGGGGGAGGGGCCACTGAAGCTTTCTTT. Protein sequence: CASVGGGATEAFF.